The text below deals with one T cell receptor (beta chain). This entry belongs to a study of blood T cell repertoires in COVID-19. For the study at large: Acute-phase and convalescent COVID-19 samples originated in the United States, Italy and Spain. PBMCs, B-cell-depleted T cells, or T cells provided the cDNA or gDNA that made up the material.

The CDR3 covers 14 residues. The V gene's germline CDR1 is MNHEY and CDR2 SVGAGI. V gave up 8 bases and J gave up 8 bases, with 16 bases separating them. Repertoires were generated with immunoSEQ multiplex PCR, while TCRdb's copy carries only in-frame clones and drops some. The table includes 95,000 to 100,000 clones, 85% detected once. The J gene is TRBJ1-6, the V gene TRBV6-5; weak D call: TRBD1 (5 bases). The specimen was peripheral blood. The sequence came from a woman in her sixties or seventies with active or convalescent COVID-19. CDR3 in DNA: TGTGCCAGCCATGGGGCATTAGGAGATTCACCCCTCCACTTT. As protein: CASHGALGDSPLHF.